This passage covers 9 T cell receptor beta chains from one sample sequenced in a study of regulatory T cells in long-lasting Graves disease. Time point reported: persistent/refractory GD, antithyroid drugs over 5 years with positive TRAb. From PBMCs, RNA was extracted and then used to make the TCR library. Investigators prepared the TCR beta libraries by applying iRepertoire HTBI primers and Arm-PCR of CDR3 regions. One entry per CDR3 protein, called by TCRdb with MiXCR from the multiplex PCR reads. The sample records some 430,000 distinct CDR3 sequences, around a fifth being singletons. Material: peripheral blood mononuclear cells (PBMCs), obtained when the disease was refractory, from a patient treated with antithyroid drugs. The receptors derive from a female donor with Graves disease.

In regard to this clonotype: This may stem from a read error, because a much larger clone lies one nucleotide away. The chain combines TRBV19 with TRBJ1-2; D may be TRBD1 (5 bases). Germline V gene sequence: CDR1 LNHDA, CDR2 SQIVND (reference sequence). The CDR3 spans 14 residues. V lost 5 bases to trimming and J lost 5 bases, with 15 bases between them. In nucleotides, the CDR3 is TGTGCCAGTAGTCCTCGACAGAGGGAATATGGCTACACCTTC. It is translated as CASSPRQREYGYTF.

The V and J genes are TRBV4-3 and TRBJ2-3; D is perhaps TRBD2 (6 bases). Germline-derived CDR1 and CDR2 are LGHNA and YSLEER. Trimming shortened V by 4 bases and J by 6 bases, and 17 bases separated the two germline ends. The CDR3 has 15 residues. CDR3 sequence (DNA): TGCGCCAGCAGCCTCGCGGGGACTTATGGGGATACGCAGTATTTT. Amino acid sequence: CASSLAGTYGDTQYF.

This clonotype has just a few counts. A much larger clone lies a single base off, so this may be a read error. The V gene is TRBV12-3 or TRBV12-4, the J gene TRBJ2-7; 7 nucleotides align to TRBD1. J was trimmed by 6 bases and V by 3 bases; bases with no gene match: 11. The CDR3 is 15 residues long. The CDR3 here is CASSFRAGGVGEQYF. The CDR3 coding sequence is TGTGCCAGCAGTTTTAGGGCAGGGGGAGTCGGCGAGCAGTACTTC.

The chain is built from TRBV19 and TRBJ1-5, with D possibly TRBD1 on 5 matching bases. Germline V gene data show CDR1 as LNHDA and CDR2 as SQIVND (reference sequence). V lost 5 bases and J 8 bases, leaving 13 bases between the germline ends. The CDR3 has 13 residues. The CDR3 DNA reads TGTGCCAGTAGTCAGACGGTCAGGGAGCCCCAGCATTTT. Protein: CASSQTVREPQHF.

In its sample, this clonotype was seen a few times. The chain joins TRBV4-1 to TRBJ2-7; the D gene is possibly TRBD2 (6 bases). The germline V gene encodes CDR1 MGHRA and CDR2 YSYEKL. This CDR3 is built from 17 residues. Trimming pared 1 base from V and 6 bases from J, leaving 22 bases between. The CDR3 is CASSQGRGRSPRAEQYF. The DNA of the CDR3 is TGCGCCAGCAGCCAAGGACGAGGGAGGAGCCCCAGAGCCGAGCAGTACTTC.

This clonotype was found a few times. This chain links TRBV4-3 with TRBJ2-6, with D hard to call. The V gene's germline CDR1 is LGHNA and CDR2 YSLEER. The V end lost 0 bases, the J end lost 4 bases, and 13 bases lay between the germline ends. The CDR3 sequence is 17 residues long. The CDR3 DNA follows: TGCGCCAGCAGCCAAGATTCAAGGATGGCAGGGGCCAACGTCCTGACTTTC. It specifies CASSQDSRMAGANVLTF.

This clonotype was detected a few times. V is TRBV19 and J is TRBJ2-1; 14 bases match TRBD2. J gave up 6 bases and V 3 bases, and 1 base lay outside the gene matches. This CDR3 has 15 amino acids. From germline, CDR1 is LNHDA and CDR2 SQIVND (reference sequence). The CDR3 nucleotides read TGTGCCAGTAGTATCGGGACTAGCGGGAGCAATGAGCAGTTCTTC. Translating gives CASSIGTSGSNEQFF.

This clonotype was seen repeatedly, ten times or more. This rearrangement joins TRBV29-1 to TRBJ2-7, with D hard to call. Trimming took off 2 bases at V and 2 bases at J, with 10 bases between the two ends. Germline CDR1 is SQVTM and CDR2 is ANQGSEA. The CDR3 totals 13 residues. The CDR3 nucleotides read TGCAGCGTTGAAACCCCCAGAACCTACGAGCAGTACTTC. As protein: CSVETPRTYEQYF.

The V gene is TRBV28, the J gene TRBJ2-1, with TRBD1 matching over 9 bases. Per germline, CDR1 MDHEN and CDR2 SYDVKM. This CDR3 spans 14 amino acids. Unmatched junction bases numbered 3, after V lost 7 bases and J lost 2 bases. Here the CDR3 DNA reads TGTGCCAGCAAAAGGACAGGGGCCTACAATGAGCAGTTCTTC. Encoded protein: CASKRTGAYNEQFF.